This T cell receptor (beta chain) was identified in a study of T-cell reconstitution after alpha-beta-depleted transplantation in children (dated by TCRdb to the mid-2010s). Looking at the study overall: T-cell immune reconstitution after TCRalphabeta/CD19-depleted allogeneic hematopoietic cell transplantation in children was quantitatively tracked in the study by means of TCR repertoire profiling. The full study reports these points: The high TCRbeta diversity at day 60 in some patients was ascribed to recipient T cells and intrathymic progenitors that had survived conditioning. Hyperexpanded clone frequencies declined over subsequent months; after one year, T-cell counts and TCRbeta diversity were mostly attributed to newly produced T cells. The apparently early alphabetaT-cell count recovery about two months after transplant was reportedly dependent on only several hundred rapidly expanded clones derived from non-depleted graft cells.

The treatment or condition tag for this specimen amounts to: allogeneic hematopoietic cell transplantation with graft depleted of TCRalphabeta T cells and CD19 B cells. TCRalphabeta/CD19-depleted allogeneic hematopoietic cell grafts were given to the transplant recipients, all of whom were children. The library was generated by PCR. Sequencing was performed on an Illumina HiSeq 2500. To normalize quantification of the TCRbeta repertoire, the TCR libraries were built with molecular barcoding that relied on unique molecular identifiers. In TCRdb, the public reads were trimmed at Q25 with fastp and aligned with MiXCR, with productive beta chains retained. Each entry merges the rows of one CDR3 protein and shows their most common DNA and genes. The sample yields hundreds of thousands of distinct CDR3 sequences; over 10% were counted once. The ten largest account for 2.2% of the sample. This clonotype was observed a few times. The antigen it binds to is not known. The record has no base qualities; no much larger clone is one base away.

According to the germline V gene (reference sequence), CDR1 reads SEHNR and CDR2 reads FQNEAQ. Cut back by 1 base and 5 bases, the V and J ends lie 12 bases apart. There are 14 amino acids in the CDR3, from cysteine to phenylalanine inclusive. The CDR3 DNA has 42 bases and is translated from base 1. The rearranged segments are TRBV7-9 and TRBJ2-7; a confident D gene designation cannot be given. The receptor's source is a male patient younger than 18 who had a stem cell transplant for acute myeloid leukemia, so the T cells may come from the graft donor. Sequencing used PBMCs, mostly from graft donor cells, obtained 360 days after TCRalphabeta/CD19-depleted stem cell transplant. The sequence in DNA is TGTGCCAGCAGCTTAGAGGAACGGTTCCACGAGCAGTACTTC. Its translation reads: CASSLEERFHEQYF.